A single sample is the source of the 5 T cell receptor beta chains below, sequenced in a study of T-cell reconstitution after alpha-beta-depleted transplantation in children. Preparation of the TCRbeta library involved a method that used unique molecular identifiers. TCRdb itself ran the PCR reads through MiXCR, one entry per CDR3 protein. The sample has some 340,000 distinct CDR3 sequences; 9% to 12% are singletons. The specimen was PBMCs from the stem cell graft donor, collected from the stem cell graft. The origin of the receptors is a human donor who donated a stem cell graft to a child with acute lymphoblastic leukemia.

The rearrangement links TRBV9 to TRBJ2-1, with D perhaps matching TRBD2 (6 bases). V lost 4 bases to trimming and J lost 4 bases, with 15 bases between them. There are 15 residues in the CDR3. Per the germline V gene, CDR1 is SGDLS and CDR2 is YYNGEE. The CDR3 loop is CASSPPGGVYNEQFF. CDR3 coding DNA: TGTGCCAGCAGCCCCCCCGGGGGAGTTTACAATGAGCAGTTCTTC.

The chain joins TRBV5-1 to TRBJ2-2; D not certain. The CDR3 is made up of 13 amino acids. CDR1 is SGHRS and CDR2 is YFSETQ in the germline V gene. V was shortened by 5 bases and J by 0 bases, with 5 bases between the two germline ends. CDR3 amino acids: CASRTSNTGELFF. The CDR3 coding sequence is TGCGCCAGCAGGACGTCGAACACCGGGGAGCTGTTTTTT.

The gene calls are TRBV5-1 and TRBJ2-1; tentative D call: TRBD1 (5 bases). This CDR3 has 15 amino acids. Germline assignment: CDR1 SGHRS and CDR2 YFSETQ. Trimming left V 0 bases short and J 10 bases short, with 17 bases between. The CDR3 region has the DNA TGCGCCAGCAGCTTGGCCCACAGGTCCATCCAGGAGCAGTTCTTC. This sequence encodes CASSLAHRSIQEQFF.

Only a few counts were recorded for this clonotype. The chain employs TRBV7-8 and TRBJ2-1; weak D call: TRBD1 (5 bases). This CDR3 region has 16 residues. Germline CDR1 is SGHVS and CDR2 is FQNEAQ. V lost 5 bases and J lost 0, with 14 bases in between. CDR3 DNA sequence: TGTGCCAGCAGCACATACAGGTTAGGCTCCTACAATGAGCAGTTCTTC. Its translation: CASSTYRLGSYNEQFF.

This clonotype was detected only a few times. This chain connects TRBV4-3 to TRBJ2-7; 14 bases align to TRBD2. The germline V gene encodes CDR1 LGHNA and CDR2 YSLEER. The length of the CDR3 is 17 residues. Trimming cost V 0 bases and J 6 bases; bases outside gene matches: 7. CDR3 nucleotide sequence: TGCGCCAGCAGCCAAGATACGGGGACTAGCGGGAGAGGCGAGCAGTACTTC. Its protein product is CASSQDTGTSGRGEQYF.